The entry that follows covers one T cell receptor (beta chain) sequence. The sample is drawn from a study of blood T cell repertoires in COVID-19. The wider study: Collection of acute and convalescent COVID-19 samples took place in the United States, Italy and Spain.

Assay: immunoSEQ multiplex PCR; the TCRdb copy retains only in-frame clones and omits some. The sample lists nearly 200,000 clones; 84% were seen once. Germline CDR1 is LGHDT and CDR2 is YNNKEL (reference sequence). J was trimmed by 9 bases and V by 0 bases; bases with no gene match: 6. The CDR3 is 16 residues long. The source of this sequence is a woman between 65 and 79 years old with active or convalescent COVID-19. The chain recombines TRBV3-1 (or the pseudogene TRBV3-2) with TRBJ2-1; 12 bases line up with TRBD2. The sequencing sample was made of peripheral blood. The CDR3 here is CASSQDGLAGGSEQFF. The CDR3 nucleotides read TGTGCCAGCAGCCAAGATGGCCTAGCGGGAGGGTCTGAGCAGTTCTTC.